This T cell receptor beta chain was observed in a study of blood T cell repertoires in COVID-19. Authors' data handling: It was from reference gene primer amplification that nucleated cell counts were estimated. Assay: immunoSEQ multiplex PCR; the TCRdb copy retains only in-frame clones and omits some. The V and J calls and the clone size are those of that table, but D and trimming were determined from the DNA. The table lists approximately 180,000 clones, 80% to 90% of them singletons, with under 3% in the top ten. Adults between roughly 18 and 90 years of age took part from under 30 US areas. Sequencing was performed on PBMCs or T cells enriched from blood (not recorded which). The origin of this receptor is a middle-aged woman with acute COVID-19.

DNA of the CDR3: TGTGCCAGCAGCTTAACAGGGGGCGGCTATGGCTACACCTTC. Protein sequence: CASSLTGGGYGYTF. The chain recombines TRBV11-2 with TRBJ1-2, with 9 bases that match TRBD1. Germline V lookup: CDR1 SGHAT, CDR2 FQNNGV. CDR3 size: 14 residues. Trimming at V came to 2 bases and at J to 4 bases, leaving 2 bases not matched to a gene.